The rows below give T cell receptor beta chains drawn from one sample of a study of blood T cell repertoires in COVID-19. TCRdb keeps only in-frame clones here, not all; method: immunoSEQ multiplex PCR. The repertoire holds about 210,000 clones, with more than 70% as singletons. The sample consisted of PBMCs or T cells enriched from blood (not recorded which). All receptors come from a woman between 40 and 50 years old with acute COVID-19. The CDR3 runs from the conserved cysteine through the conserved F or W. The D gene is left open where the match is weak. Not every row has a clone size; where given, it reads once, few, many or a size class.

clone_size: -; v_call: TRBV7-2; j_call: TRBJ2-1; d_call: -; cdr3_aa: CASSSGASSYNEQFF; cdr3_nt: TGTGCCAGCAGCTCTGGAGCCAGCTCCTACAATGAGCAGTTCTTC
clone_size: -; v_call: TRBV9; j_call: TRBJ2-7; d_call: TRBD1; cdr3_aa: CASSVGWGQETYEQYF; cdr3_nt: TGTGCCAGCAGCGTAGGATGGGGACAGGAGACGTACGAGCAGTACTTC
clone_size: once; v_call: TRBV5-1; j_call: TRBJ2-1; d_call: TRBD1; cdr3_aa: CASSVGTGGHNEQFF; cdr3_nt: TGCGCCAGCAGCGTAGGGACAGGGGGCCACAATGAGCAGTTCTTC
clone_size: -; v_call: TRBV30; j_call: TRBJ1-1; d_call: -; cdr3_aa: CAWRRTANTEAFF; cdr3_nt: TGTGCCTGGAGACGGACAGCTAACACTGAAGCTTTCTTT
clone_size: -; v_call: TRBV5-4; j_call: TRBJ2-7; d_call: TRBD1; cdr3_aa: CASSLGGPGQGHEQYF; cdr3_nt: TGTGCCAGCAGCTTGGGTGGGCCGGGACAGGGCCACGAGCAGTACTTC
clone_size: -; v_call: TRBV24-1; j_call: TRBJ2-1; d_call: -; cdr3_aa: CATSPQAGLSYNEQFF; cdr3_nt: TGTGCCACCAGCCCCCAAGCGGGCCTCTCCTACAATGAGCAGTTCTTC
clone_size: -; v_call: TRBV7-2; j_call: TRBJ1-5; d_call: -; cdr3_aa: CASSPGEGMRYSNQPQHF; cdr3_nt: TGTGCCAGCAGCCCGGGGGAGGGGATGAGGTATAGCAATCAGCCCCAGCATTTT
clone_size: -; v_call: TRBV11-2; j_call: TRBJ2-7; d_call: -; cdr3_aa: CASSPQVGEQYF; cdr3_nt: TGTGCCAGCAGCCCCCAGGTAGGCGAGCAGTACTTC
clone_size: once; v_call: TRBV4-2; j_call: TRBJ2-6; d_call: TRBD1; cdr3_aa: CASSSHAGTGGSGANVLTF; cdr3_nt: TGTGCCAGCAGCTCCCATGCCGGGACAGGGGGCTCTGGGGCCAACGTCCTGACTTTC
clone_size: -; v_call: TRBV10-2; j_call: TRBJ1-6; d_call: TRBD1; cdr3_aa: CASSRQGDNSPLHF; cdr3_nt: TGCGCCAGCAGTCGACAGGGGGATAATTCACCCCTCCACTTT
clone_size: once; v_call: TRBV6-6; j_call: TRBJ2-3; d_call: TRBD2; cdr3_aa: CASSSALAGGQGEF; cdr3_nt: TGTGCCAGCAGTTCTGCACTAGCGGGAGGACAGGGGGAGTTT
clone_size: -; v_call: TRBV7-2; j_call: TRBJ2-1; d_call: TRBD1; cdr3_aa: CASSLGTGLSYNEQFF; cdr3_nt: TGTGCCAGCAGCTTAGGGACAGGTCTCTCCTACAATGAGCAGTTCTTC
clone_size: -; v_call: TRBV7-8; j_call: TRBJ1-2; d_call: TRBD1; cdr3_aa: CASSNKPGQGNYGYTF; cdr3_nt: TGTGCCAGCAGCAACAAACCGGGACAGGGAAACTATGGCTACACCTTC
clone_size: -; v_call: TRBV5-6; j_call: TRBJ1-5; d_call: TRBD1; cdr3_aa: CASSRAFGTGNFRQPQHF; cdr3_nt: TGTGCCAGCAGCCGAGCTTTTGGGACAGGGAATTTTAGGCAGCCCCAGCATTTT
clone_size: -; v_call: TRBV29-1; j_call: TRBJ2-1; d_call: TRBD2; cdr3_aa: CSVAAGFGRNNEQFF; cdr3_nt: TGCAGCGTTGCAGCGGGGTTTGGTCGAAACAATGAGCAGTTCTTC
clone_size: -; v_call: TRBV10-2; j_call: TRBJ1-5; d_call: -; cdr3_aa: CASSSRGAGQPQHF; cdr3_nt: TGCGCCAGCAGTAGTCGGGGGGCCGGTCAGCCCCAGCATTTT
clone_size: -; v_call: TRBV28; j_call: TRBJ1-1; d_call: -; cdr3_aa: CASSLAGKNTEAFF; cdr3_nt: TGTGCCAGCAGTTTAGCAGGGAAGAACACTGAAGCTTTCTTT
clone_size: -; v_call: TRBV3-1/TRBV3-2; j_call: TRBJ1-1; d_call: -; cdr3_aa: CASSPSQLNTEAFF; cdr3_nt: TGTGCCAGCAGCCCATCCCAATTGAACACTGAAGCTTTCTTT
clone_size: few; v_call: TRBV6-5; j_call: TRBJ1-3; d_call: -; cdr3_aa: CASSFDSSGNTIYF; cdr3_nt: TGTGCCAGCAGCTTCGACAGTTCTGGAAACACCATATATTTT
clone_size: -; v_call: TRBV12-3/TRBV12-4; j_call: TRBJ2-1; d_call: -; cdr3_aa: CASRSPPREQFF; cdr3_nt: TGTGCCAGCAGATCCCCTCCGCGTGAGCAGTTCTTC
clone_size: -; v_call: TRBV25-1; j_call: TRBJ1-1; d_call: TRBD1; cdr3_aa: CASQGALNTEAFF; cdr3_nt: TGTGCCAGTCAGGGGGCACTAAACACTGAAGCTTTCTTT
clone_size: -; v_call: TRBV14; j_call: TRBJ1-1; d_call: -; cdr3_aa: CASSHRAGMNTEAFF; cdr3_nt: TGTGCCAGCAGCCATCGAGCGGGAATGAACACTGAAGCTTTCTTT
clone_size: -; v_call: TRBV7-2; j_call: TRBJ2-7; d_call: -; cdr3_aa: CASSPSRVAYEQYF; cdr3_nt: TGTGCCAGCTCCCCATCCAGGGTGGCTTACGAGCAGTACTTC
clone_size: -; v_call: TRBV5-1; j_call: TRBJ1-1; d_call: -; cdr3_aa: CASSPQGQGNTEAFF; cdr3_nt: TGCGCCAGCAGCCCACAAGGCCAGGGGAACACTGAAGCTTTCTTT
clone_size: -; v_call: TRBV11-2; j_call: TRBJ2-7; d_call: -; cdr3_aa: CASSLETFEGVWYYEQYF; cdr3_nt: TGTGCCAGCAGCTTAGAAACTTTTGAGGGAGTATGGTACTACGAGCAGTACTTC
clone_size: few; v_call: TRBV9; j_call: TRBJ2-2; d_call: TRBD2; cdr3_aa: CASSVGLAGTDTGELFF; cdr3_nt: TGTGCCAGCAGCGTAGGTCTAGCGGGGACAGACACCGGGGAGCTGTTTTTT
clone_size: -; v_call: TRBV27; j_call: TRBJ1-1; d_call: -; cdr3_aa: CASSLFPGTYMNTEAFF; cdr3_nt: TGTGCCAGCAGTTTATTCCCCGGGACATACATGAACACTGAAGCTTTCTTT
clone_size: -; v_call: TRBV4-2; j_call: TRBJ1-5; d_call: TRBD1; cdr3_aa: CASTPSWGQGHQPQHF; cdr3_nt: TGTGCCAGCACCCCTTCCTGGGGACAGGGCCATCAGCCCCAGCATTTT
clone_size: -; v_call: TRBV6-5; j_call: TRBJ1-2; d_call: TRBD1; cdr3_aa: CASRRDSPHYGYTF; cdr3_nt: TGTGCCAGCAGGCGGGACAGCCCCCACTATGGCTACACCTTC
clone_size: -; v_call: TRBV2; j_call: TRBJ1-4; d_call: TRBD1; cdr3_aa: CASSRGQGDEKLFF; cdr3_nt: TGTGCCAGCAGCCGGGGACAGGGGGATGAAAAACTGTTTTTT
clone_size: -; v_call: TRBV6-2/TRBV6-3; j_call: TRBJ1-1; d_call: TRBD1; cdr3_aa: CASSRGQGGAEAFF; cdr3_nt: TGTGCCAGCAGCCGTGGACAGGGGGGGGCTGAAGCTTTCTTT
clone_size: -; v_call: TRBV10-3; j_call: TRBJ1-2; d_call: TRBD1; cdr3_aa: CAIRAGTGRYGYTF; cdr3_nt: TGTGCCATCAGAGCAGGGACAGGGAGATATGGCTACACCTTC
clone_size: once; v_call: TRBV5-1; j_call: TRBJ2-7; d_call: TRBD1; cdr3_aa: CASSSGQGTSYEQYF; cdr3_nt: TGCGCCAGCAGCAGCGGACAGGGAACCTCCTACGAGCAGTACTTC
clone_size: -; v_call: TRBV7-2; j_call: TRBJ2-5; d_call: -; cdr3_aa: CASSLGTFQETQYF; cdr3_nt: TGTGCCAGCAGCTTGGGGACATTCCAAGAGACCCAGTACTTC
clone_size: once; v_call: TRBV5-1; j_call: TRBJ2-3; d_call: -; cdr3_aa: CASSDSADTQYF; cdr3_nt: TGCGCCAGCTCGGACAGCGCAGATACGCAGTATTTT
clone_size: -; v_call: TRBV5-1; j_call: TRBJ2-2; d_call: TRBD2; cdr3_aa: CASSLRQGGVTGELFF; cdr3_nt: TGCGCCAGCAGCTTGCGTCAGGGAGGGGTCACCGGGGAGCTGTTTTTT
clone_size: -; v_call: TRBV6-5; j_call: TRBJ1-3; d_call: -; cdr3_aa: CASSSRRAGNTIYF; cdr3_nt: TGTGCCAGCAGTTCTCGCAGGGCTGGAAACACCATATATTTT
clone_size: -; v_call: TRBV5-4; j_call: TRBJ1-2; d_call: -; cdr3_aa: CASSSTGMYGYTF; cdr3_nt: TGTGCCAGCAGCTCCACGGGAATGTATGGCTACACCTTC
clone_size: once; v_call: TRBV7-8; j_call: TRBJ1-3; d_call: -; cdr3_aa: CASSRGDSGNTIYF; cdr3_nt: TGTGCCAGCAGCCGAGGGGACTCCGGAAACACCATATATTTT